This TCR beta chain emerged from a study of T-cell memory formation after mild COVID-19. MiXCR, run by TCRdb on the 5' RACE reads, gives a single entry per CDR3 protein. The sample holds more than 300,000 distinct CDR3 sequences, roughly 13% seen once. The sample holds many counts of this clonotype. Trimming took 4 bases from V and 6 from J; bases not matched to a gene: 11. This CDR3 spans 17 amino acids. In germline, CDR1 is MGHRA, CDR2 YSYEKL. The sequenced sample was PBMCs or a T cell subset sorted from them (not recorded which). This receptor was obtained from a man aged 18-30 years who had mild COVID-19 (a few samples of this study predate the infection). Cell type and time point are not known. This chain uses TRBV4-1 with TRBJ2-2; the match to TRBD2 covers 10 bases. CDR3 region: CASSLSGRLAGAGELFF. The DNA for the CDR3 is TGCGCCAGCAGCCTATCAGGGCGCCTAGCGGGAGCCGGGGAGCTGTTTTTT.